These 16 T cell receptor beta chains came from one sample sequenced in a study of regulatory T cells in long-lasting Graves disease (dated by TCRdb to about 2021). To prepare the library, multiplex PCR was applied. The sequencing machine was an Illumina HiSeq 4000. To build TCR beta libraries, CDR3 regions were amplified by Arm-PCR using iRepertoire HTBI primers. The raw public data were reprocessed by TCRdb itself: fastp quality trimming at Q25, MiXCR clonotype calling, in-frame beta chains only. Rows are combined by CDR3 protein, so each entry shows the most common genes and DNA. The sample table shows approximately 350,000 distinct CDR3 sequences, and roughly a sixth are seen once. The ten largest account for about 27% of the sample. The time point label on this specimen signifies: newly diagnosed GD, antithyroid drugs for less than 3 months. For both TCR sequencing and RNA sequencing, RNA was extracted from PBMCs using TRIzol.

Separately, the same data were catalogued under a study of T cells in Graves' hyperthyroidism and ophthalmopathy.

The input for sequencing was peripheral blood mononuclear cells (PBMCs), taken at new diagnosis, from a patient treated with antithyroid drugs. Receptors were obtained from a man aged 35-49 years with Graves disease. Donor details come from another sample of the same person, matched by shared clones.

This clonotype was recorded many times. The V and J genes are TRBV28 and TRBJ2-4; D not resolved. CDR1 is MDHEN and CDR2 is SYDVKM in the germline V gene. This CDR3 has 15 residues. V lost 4 bases and J lost 0, with 10 bases in between. The CDR3 DNA is TGTGCCAGCAGTTCATCGCGGATAGCCAAAAACATTCAGTACTTC. Its translation: CASSSSRIAKNIQYF.

In its sample, this clonotype was seen many times. The rearrangement uses TRBV28 and TRBJ1-3; the D is unclear. Per the germline V gene, CDR1 is MDHEN and CDR2 is SYDVKM. The CDR3 consists of 14 residues. Trimming removed 3 bases from V and 4 bases from J, with 10 bases in between. The CDR3, as DNA: TGTGCCAGCAGTTTTTGGTTCCTCGGAAACACCATATATTTT. Translation: CASSFWFLGNTIYF.

The CDR3 nucleotides are TGTGCCAGCAGTTTTCGGGCGGCGAACACCGGGGAGCTGTTTTTT. Amino acids: CASSFRAANTGELFF. The V gene is TRBV12-3 or TRBV12-4, the J gene TRBJ2-2; D unclear. V shed 3 bases and J shed 0 bases, with 8 bases lying between them. This CDR3 is built from 15 residues.

This clonotype was found many times. V is TRBV3-1 and J is TRBJ1-2, with D possibly matching TRBD1 (6 bases). This CDR3 is 13 amino acids long. The germline V and J ends were trimmed by 4 bases and 4 bases, with 10 bases remaining between them. The V gene's germline CDR1 is LGHDT and CDR2 YNNKEL (reference sequence). The CDR3 nucleotides read TGTGCCAGCAGCCCCGGGACACTCTATGGCTACACCTTC. Amino acid sequence: CASSPGTLYGYTF.

This clonotype was recorded at least ten times. The gene calls are TRBV6-2 or TRBV6-3 and TRBJ2-4, with 10 bases aligning to TRBD1. The CDR3 spans 15 residues. The junction had 2 bases not matched to a gene; V was cut back by 4 bases and J by 2 bases. The germline V gene has CDR1 MNHEY and CDR2 SVGEGT. For the CDR3, the DNA is TGTGCCAGCAGTTCGACAGGGGGCTCCAAAAACATTCAGTACTTC. This gives the protein CASSSTGGSKNIQYF.

In this sample, this clonotype turned up a few times. V is TRBV4-1 and J is TRBJ2-7, with D perhaps TRBD2 (5 bases). V was pared by 2 bases and J by 0 bases, with 11 bases between. The CDR3 has 15 amino acids. CDR1 is MGHRA, CDR2 YSYEKL, per germline. In DNA, the CDR3 is TGCGCCAGCAGCCAACCGGGATCGAGCTCCTACGAGCAGTACTTC. Its protein is CASSQPGSSSYEQYF.

This clonotype was seen repeatedly, ten times or more. CDR3 protein: CATSEAGTTEAFF. CDR3 nucleotides: TGTGCCACCAGTGAGGCCGGGACAACTGAAGCTTTCTTT. The chain has TRBV24-1 and TRBJ1-1; D perhaps matches TRBD1 (6 bases). The CDR3 consists of 13 residues. CDR1 and CDR2 (germline): KGHDR, SFDVKD. The V and J ends lost 4 bases and 5 bases respectively, with 10 bases between them.

This clonotype showed up many times. The J gene is TRBJ1-2, the V gene TRBV9, with D unclear. CDR1 is SGDLS and CDR2 is YYNGEE in the germline V gene. Trimming shortened V by 0 bases and J by 3 bases, and 9 bases separated the two germline ends. This CDR3 has 14 residues. The chain's CDR3 is CASSVGTADYGYTF. As DNA, the CDR3 is TGTGCCAGCAGCGTAGGGACCGCGGACTATGGCTACACCTTC.

The rearrangement uses TRBV25-1 and TRBJ1-6, with 7 bases matching TRBD1. V was pared by 6 bases and J by 8 bases, with 7 bases of the junction left unmatched. The CDR3 is 14 amino acids. The germline gives CDR1 MGHDK, CDR2 SYGVNS. CDR3 sequence reads: CASRQTGMDSPLHF. DNA for the CDR3: TGTGCCAGCAGGCAGACAGGGATGGATTCACCCCTCCACTTT. The full variable domain, its missing parts supplied by reference TRBV25-1 and TRBJ1-6, is EADIYQTPRYLVIGTGKKITLECSQTMGHDKMYWYQQDPGMELHLIHYSYGVNSTEKGDLSSESTVSRIRTEHFPLTLESARPSHTSQYLCASRQTGMDSPLHFGNGTRLTVT.

There are many counts of this clonotype. V usage is TRBV4-1 and J usage is TRBJ2-3; D gene unclear. The V end was cut by 0 bases, the J end by 0 bases, with 4 bases between. Germline CDR1 and CDR2: MGHRA and YSYEKL. This CDR3 spans 14 amino acids. The CDR3 spells CASSQDKSTDTQYF. In nucleotides, the CDR3 is TGCGCCAGCAGCCAAGATAAAAGCACAGATACGCAGTATTTT.

The table lists this clonotype with many counts. The chain employs TRBV12-3 or TRBV12-4 and TRBJ1-2; 11 positions agree with TRBD1. V gave up 6 bases and J gave up 8 bases; unmatched junction bases: 8. This CDR3 is built from 14 residues. The CDR3: CASSRAGTGGGYTF. DNA of the CDR3: TGTGCCAGCAGCCGAGCCGGGACAGGGGGAGGCTACACCTTC.

There are many counts of this clonotype. This chain connects TRBV6-2 or TRBV6-3 to TRBJ1-1; D call uncertain. Germline assignment: CDR1 MNHEY and CDR2 SVGEGT. CDR3 length: 17 residues. The V gene lost 4 bases and the J gene lost 3 bases, with 21 bases spanning the gap. In DNA, the CDR3 is TGTGCCAGCAGTTCATTACTAGGAGGGCGCGGAGACACTGAAGCTTTCTTT. Translated, it gives CASSSLLGGRGDTEAFF.

This clonotype was observed a few times. The chain couples TRBV24-1 to TRBJ2-2; D gene unclear. Trimming shortened V by 3 bases and J by 4 bases, and 14 bases separated the two germline ends. The CDR3 loop spans 16 amino acids. Germline loops: CDR1 KGHDR, CDR2 SFDVKD. CDR3 coding DNA: TGTGCCACCAGTGATGTCTCGGCAGCAGTCACCGGGGAGCTGTTTTTT. Protein sequence: CATSDVSAAVTGELFF.

This clonotype was detected many times. The chain combines TRBV20-1 with TRBJ2-3, with TRBD2 matching 7 bases. V shed 0 bases and J 4 bases; nucleotides not matched to a gene: 7. Germline CDR1 and CDR2: DFQATT and SNEGSKA (reference sequence). The CDR3 has 15 residues. The DNA of the CDR3 is TGCAGTGCTAGAGATATTCGTCGGGGGGCAGATACGCAGTATTTT. Amino acid sequence: CSARDIRRGADTQYF.

This clonotype came up many times. The chain joins TRBV28 to TRBJ1-2; the D is unclear. Trimming left V 5 bases short and J 3 bases short, with 7 bases between. CDR1 MDHEN and CDR2 SYDVKM come from the germline V gene. This CDR3 is 12 amino acids long. CDR3 bases: TGTGCCAGCAGTCCCTCAGACTATGGCTACACCTTC. The encoded protein is CASSPSDYGYTF.

This clonotype has at least ten counts. The CDR3 nucleotides read TGTGCCAGCAGCCATAGCGACAATGAGCAGTTCTTC. It is translated as CASSHSDNEQFF. The chain employs TRBV7-2 and TRBJ2-1; D may be TRBD2 (5 bases). V lost 5 bases and J 5 bases, leaving 7 bases between the germline ends. Per the germline V gene, CDR1 is SGHTA and CDR2 is FQGNSA. The CDR3 spans 12 residues.